What follows are 20 T cell receptor beta chains derived from one specimen sequenced in a study of T cell repertoires in cytomegalovirus infection. TCRdb re-analysed the reads in MiXCR, keeping a single row per CDR3 protein. The sample gives 350,000 to 450,000 distinct CDR3 sequences, around a sixth of which show up once; 8.5% to 10% is in the top ten. What was sequenced was PBMCs. These receptors were obtained from a human donor in good health (CMV status not recorded). Some clones in this sample may be carry-over from other donors' samples.

This clonotype was seen ten or more times. The CDR3 DNA sequence: TGTGCCAGCAGCTTTGGCACCACAGATACGCAGTATTTT. It specifies CASSFGTTDTQYF. The V and J genes are TRBV7-2 and TRBJ2-3; D uncertain. The germline CDR1 and CDR2 sequences are SGHTA and FQGNSA. V gave up 3 bases and J gave up 2 bases, with 6 bases separating them. The CDR3 sequence is 13 residues long. The entire variable domain, with the rest obtained from reference TRBV7-2 and TRBJ2-3, is as follows: GAGVSQSPSNKVTEKGKDVELRCDPISGHTALYWYRQSLGQGLEFLIYFQGNSAPDKSGLPSDRFSAERTGGSVSTLTIQRTQQEDSAVYLCASSFGTTDTQYFGPGTRLTVL.

This clonotype was observed many times. This chain links TRBV11-2 with TRBJ2-7; D is possibly TRBD1 (5 bases). The V end lost 1 base, the J end lost 4 bases, and 11 bases lay between the germline ends. Germline lookup yields CDR1 SGHAT and CDR2 FQNNGV. The CDR3 has 14 amino acids. DNA for the CDR3: TGTGCCAGCAGCTTAGGGGGCAGAACGTACGAGCAGTACTTC. It specifies CASSLGGRTYEQYF.

The chain is built from TRBV5-6 and TRBJ1-2; D possibly corresponds to TRBD1 (6 bases). The germline V gene encodes CDR1 SGHDT and CDR2 YYEEEE. Trimming shortened V by 4 bases and J by 7 bases, and 14 bases separated the two germline ends. The CDR3 has 13 residues. CDR3 protein: CASSTRGNPGYTF. In nucleotides, the CDR3 is TGTGCCAGCAGCACCAGGGGAAACCCTGGCTACACCTTC.

This chain joins TRBV4-1 and TRBJ2-1; perhaps D is TRBD1 or TRBD2 (6 bases each). CDR1 and CDR2 (germline): MGHRA, YSYEKL. This CDR3 has 16 residues. V was cut by 4 bases and J by 6 bases, with 19 bases left in between. This CDR3 is CASSRRDFGTLNEQFF. The CDR3 DNA reads as TGCGCCAGCAGCCGCCGGGACTTTGGGACACTCAATGAGCAGTTCTTC.

A few counts support this clonotype. The chain links TRBV20-1 to TRBJ2-2; D remains unclear. The germline V gene encodes CDR1 DFQATT and CDR2 SNEGSKA (reference sequence). The V end lost 5 bases, the J end lost 3 bases, and 16 bases lay between the germline ends. The CDR3 is 15 amino acids. In DNA form, the CDR3 reads TGCAGTGCTCGCGATGTCCACAAAGACACCGGGGAGCTGTTTTTT. Its translation is CSARDVHKDTGELFF.

V is TRBV7-2 and J is TRBJ2-3; tentative D call: TRBD2 (6 bases). Germline-derived CDR1 and CDR2 are SGHTA and FQGNSA. The CDR3 covers 14 residues. With 4 bases removed from V and 8 bases from J, the gap between germline ends came to 16 bases. Here the CDR3 reads CASSSGLPSSTQYF. CDR3 DNA: TGTGCCAGCAGCTCGGGACTTCCCTCATCTACGCAGTATTTT. The whole variable domain, remainder taken from reference TRBV7-2 and TRBJ2-3, is GAGVSQSPSNKVTEKGKDVELRCDPISGHTALYWYRQSLGQGLEFLIYFQGNSAPDKSGLPSDRFSAERTGGSVSTLTIQRTQQEDSAVYLCASSSGLPSSTQYFGPGTRLTVL.

The CDR3 DNA reads TGTGCCAGCAGTGCCCAGAACTATGGCTACACCTTC. Its translation is CASSAQNYGYTF. The chain employs TRBV12-3 or TRBV12-4 and TRBJ1-2, with D hard to call. The length of the CDR3 is 12 residues. With 5 bases removed from V and 2 bases from J, the gap between germline ends came to 6 bases.

The chain joins TRBV28 to TRBJ1-6, with D possibly being TRBD1 (6 bases). Germline values: CDR1 MDHEN, CDR2 SYDVKM. V shed 2 bases and J shed 3 bases, with 14 bases lying between them. CDR3 length: 17 residues. The CDR3 DNA reads as TGTGCCAGCAGTTTAGGTGGCAGGGGCAGCTATAATTCACCCCTCCACTTT. Amino acids: CASSLGGRGSYNSPLHF.

This chain links TRBV5-6 with TRBJ2-5; TRBD1 matches at 8 bases. Germline loops: CDR1 SGHDT, CDR2 YYEEEE. The V gene end was trimmed by 7 bases and the J gene end by 2 bases; junction bases not matched to a gene: 4. The CDR3 consists of 13 residues. CDR3 in DNA: TGTGCCAGCGTGGGACAGGCTCAAGAGACCCAGTACTTC. The encoded protein is CASVGQAQETQYF. The whole variable domain, filled in from reference TRBV5-6 and TRBJ2-5, reads DAGVTQSPTHLIKTRGQQVTLRCSPKSGHDTVSWYQQALGQGPQFIFQYYEEEERQRGNFPDRFSGHQFPNYSSELNVNALLLGDSALYLCASVGQAQETQYFGPGTRLLVL.

The sample holds a few counts of this clonotype. In DNA, the CDR3 is TGTGCCTGGAATTGGAGGTTCAACACTGAAGCTTTCTTT. Residues: CAWNWRFNTEAFF. The chain carries TRBV30 and TRBJ1-1; no definite D call. Germline assignment: CDR1 GTSNPN and CDR2 SVGIG (reference sequence). CDR3 length: 13 residues. The V gene lost 4 bases and the J gene lost 2 bases, with 11 bases spanning the gap.

This clonotype was seen only a few times. The chain employs TRBV4-1 and TRBJ2-1; tentative D call: TRBD2 (7 bases). CDR3 length equals 17 residues. V gave up 3 bases and J gave up 1 base, with 16 bases separating them. Germline V gene data show CDR1 as MGHRA and CDR2 as YSYEKL. CDR3 amino acids: CASSHWGGLRSYNEQFF. The CDR3 region has the DNA TGCGCCAGCAGCCATTGGGGGGGCCTAAGGTCCTACAATGAGCAGTTCTTC.

This CDR3 reads CATSIGGQHSYEQYF. Written as DNA, the CDR3 is TGTGCCACCAGCATAGGGGGACAACACTCCTACGAGCAGTACTTC. The chain carries TRBV15 and TRBJ2-7; D may be TRBD1 (6 bases). CDR3 length: 15 residues. Deletions cut 4 bases from V and 0 bases from J, with 13 bases between. CDR1 and CDR2 from the germline V gene are LNHNV and YYDKDF (reference sequence).

The J gene is TRBJ2-7, the V gene TRBV7-8, with 8 bases lining up with TRBD2. V gave up 5 bases and J gave up 0 bases; unmatched junction bases: 6. Germline CDR1 reads SGHVS; CDR2 reads FQNEAQ. There are 15 residues in the CDR3. The CDR3 DNA is TGTGCCAGCAGCCTTCGTCGGGGGGGCTCCTACGAGCAGTACTTC. Encoded protein: CASSLRRGGSYEQYF.

This clonotype was picked up a small number of times. The chain has TRBV7-2 and TRBJ2-5; D gene uncertain. Germline-derived CDR1 and CDR2 are SGHTA and FQGNSA. V gave up 2 bases and J gave up 3 bases, with 16 bases separating them. The CDR3 contains 16 residues. In nucleotides, the CDR3 is TGTGCCAGCAGCTTAAATGGGGTAGTCGTTAAAGAGACCCAGTACTTC. This sequence encodes CASSLNGVVVKETQYF.

The chain joins TRBV10-3 to TRBJ2-3, with 8 bases fitting TRBD2. Germline trimming cut 2 bases from V and 1 base from J; bases unmatched to any gene: 2. This CDR3 spans 15 amino acids. Looked up from germline, CDR1 is ENHRY and CDR2 is SYGVKD. The CDR3 loop is CAISERGGRTDTQYF. Here the CDR3 DNA reads TGTGCCATCAGTGAGCGGGGGGGACGCACAGATACGCAGTATTTT.

This sequence joins TRBV25-1 and TRBJ2-6; D call uncertain. Looked up from germline, CDR1 is MGHDK and CDR2 is SYGVNS. The CDR3 is 15 residues long. Trimming cost V 3 bases and J 0 bases, with 6 bases left between them. CDR3 amino acids: CASSDPFSGANVLTF. CDR3 sequence (DNA): TGTGCCAGCAGTGATCCGTTCTCTGGGGCCAACGTCCTGACTTTC.

CDR3 sequence reads: CASSEKPGYTEAFF. CDR3 sequence (DNA): TGTGCCAGCAGTGAAAAGCCCGGGTACACTGAAGCTTTCTTT. This chain connects TRBV2 to TRBJ1-1, with D uncertain. Trimming shortened V by 2 bases and J by 3 bases, and 10 bases separated the two germline ends. This CDR3 contains 14 residues. CDR1 is SNHLY, CDR2 FYNNEI, per germline.

This clonotype was counted a few times. The V gene is TRBV7-2, the J gene TRBJ1-5, with D unresolved. The CDR3 covers 12 residues. Trimming cost V 5 bases and J 6 bases, with 8 bases left between them. The V gene's germline CDR1 is SGHTA and CDR2 FQGNSA. The CDR3 coding sequence is TGTGCCAGCAGCAATATGGGTCAGCCCCAGCATTTT. It encodes CASSNMGQPQHF.

This clonotype has ten or more counts. V is TRBV7-2 and J is TRBJ2-2; D not resolved. Trimming cost V 7 bases and J 1 base, with 10 bases left between them. This CDR3 is built from 14 residues. From germline, CDR1 is SGHTA and CDR2 FQGNSA. CDR3 in DNA: TGTGCCAGCAACCCCGCGAGGAACACCGGGGAGCTGTTTTTT. Protein: CASNPARNTGELFF. Using reference TRBV7-2 and TRBJ2-2 for the parts outside the CDR3, the full variable domain is GAGVSQSPSNKVTEKGKDVELRCDPISGHTALYWYRQSLGQGLEFLIYFQGNSAPDKSGLPSDRFSAERTGGSVSTLTIQRTQQEDSAVYLCASNPARNTGELFFGEGSRLTVL.

There are a few counts of this clonotype. The genes are TRBV5-4 and TRBJ2-6, with a possible D match to TRBD1 (6 bases). V was cut by 8 bases and J by 4 bases, with 16 bases left in between. Germline CDR1 and CDR2: SGHNT and YYREEE (reference sequence). The CDR3 consists of 15 residues. In DNA, the CDR3 is TGTGCCAGTCCTTTGGGGGCAGAAGGGGCCAACGTCCTGACTTTC. Its protein is CASPLGAEGANVLTF.